This TCR beta chain derives from a study of blood T cell repertoires in COVID-19. Study background: Collection of acute and convalescent COVID-19 samples took place in the United States, Italy and Spain.

In the authors' workflow: Amplification of reference gene primers provided the estimated nucleated cell counts. Generated by immunoSEQ multiplex PCR, the TCRdb table keeps only in-frame clones and is missing some. V, J and clone size derive from that table, while D and trimming were established from the DNA sequence. The repertoire consists of some 45,000 clones, with around 80% occurring once and the leading ten covering 20% to 30%. This CDR3 is built from 16 residues. Unmatched junction bases numbered 8, after V lost 5 bases and J lost 6 bases. CDR1 SGHTA and CDR2 FQGNSA come from the germline V gene.

Sequencing was carried out using peripheral blood. The J gene is TRBJ2-1, the V gene TRBV7-2; 12 bases are shared with TRBD2. The sequence was obtained from a woman aged 60-70 years with acute or convalescent COVID-19. As DNA, the CDR3 is TGTGCCAGCAGCCCCTTACTAGCGGGGGGTCGCAATGAGCAGTTCTTC. Its protein is CASSPLLAGGRNEQFF.